Presented here are 15 T cell receptor beta chains from one specimen sequenced in a study of blood T cell repertoires in COVID-19. Here immunoSEQ multiplex PCR was the method, and the copy in TCRdb shows in-frame clones only, minus some. The sample has roughly 70,000 clones, more than 60% seen once. Sequenced material: peripheral blood. All receptors come from a man aged 55-75 years with acute or convalescent COVID-19.

J is TRBJ2-1 and V is TRBV7-8; perhaps TRBD2 as D (5 bases). The CDR3 is 16 residues long. Trimming cost V 2 bases and J 0 bases, with 11 bases left between them. The germline V gene has CDR1 SGHVS and CDR2 FQNEAQ. CDR3 DNA sequence: TGTGCCAGCAGCTTACCGGGGTCGGTCTCCTACAATGAGCAGTTCTTC. It yields the protein CASSLPGSVSYNEQFF.

The rearrangement links TRBV10-2 to TRBJ1-1; D remains ambiguous. Trimming cost V 3 bases and J 1 base, with 15 bases left between them. The V gene's germline CDR1 is WSHSY and CDR2 SAAADI. The CDR3 totals 16 residues. Here the CDR3 DNA reads TGCGCCAGCAGTGACCCGGGAGGGAAGACGAACACTGAAGCTTTCTTT. It translates to CASSDPGGKTNTEAFF.

The J gene is TRBJ1-3, the V gene TRBV7-9; D is uncertain. Germline V lookup: CDR1 SEHNR, CDR2 FQNEAQ (reference sequence). This CDR3 spans 14 amino acids. Trimming shortened V by 1 base and J by 2 bases, and 6 bases separated the two germline ends. Here the CDR3 reads CASSLVTTGNTIYF. DNA for the CDR3: TGTGCCAGCAGCTTAGTTACAACTGGAAACACCATATATTTT.

The J gene is TRBJ2-1, the V gene TRBV28; perhaps TRBD2 as D (5 bases). Trimming took 3 bases from V and 2 from J, leaving 17 bases between them. The CDR3 runs to 17 residues. The V gene's germline CDR1 is MDHEN and CDR2 SYDVKM. The CDR3 nucleotides are TGTGCCAGCAGTTTCCAGCGGTTGGAGATCGCCTACAATGAGCAGTTCTTC. Amino acid sequence: CASSFQRLEIAYNEQFF.

The chain carries TRBV6-2 or TRBV6-3 and TRBJ1-3; D is perhaps TRBD1 (5 bases). Per germline, CDR1 MNHEY and CDR2 SVGEGT. The CDR3 is 14 amino acids. Trimming removed 5 bases at V and 2 bases at J, with 10 bases between. CDR3 in DNA: TGTGCCAGCAGTAACGGGGGGACTGGAAACACCATATATTTT. Its translation is CASSNGGTGNTIYF.

The rearrangement links TRBV5-1 to TRBJ1-4; no reliable D call. The CDR3 extends over 15 amino acids. V dropped 5 bases and J dropped 2 bases, with 13 bases sitting between them. Looked up from germline, CDR1 is SGHRS and CDR2 is YFSETQ. The CDR3 spells CASSSEVGTNEKLFF. CDR3 in DNA: TGCGCCAGCAGTTCGGAGGTAGGGACTAATGAAAAACTGTTTTTT.

This clone was observed at least ten times. The chain uses TRBV15 and TRBJ2-1; a weak D match, TRBD1 (5 bases). The CDR3 contains 15 residues. Trimming left V 0 bases short and J 8 bases short, with 14 bases between. The germline gives CDR1 LNHNV, CDR2 YYDKDF (reference sequence). The CDR3, as DNA: TGTGCCACCAGCAGAGAGATGGCAGTAGGGGATGAGCAGTTCTTC. Its protein is CATSREMAVGDEQFF.

This clone was observed a handful of times. The V gene is TRBV10-3, the J gene TRBJ1-1; D call uncertain. The CDR3 covers 12 residues. In germline, CDR1 is ENHRY, CDR2 SYGVKD. V gave up 6 bases and J gave up 6 bases, with 11 bases separating them. The CDR3 sequence: CAIRETVSEAFF. Here the CDR3 DNA reads TGTGCCATCAGGGAGACGGTTTCTGAAGCTTTCTTT.

J is TRBJ2-5 and V is TRBV6-5, with TRBD1 identical over 7 bases. Germline V gives CDR1 MNHEY, CDR2 SVGAGI. V lost 5 bases and J lost 1; bases outside the gene matches: 1. The CDR3 is made up of 13 amino acids. For the CDR3, the DNA is TGTGCCAGCAGTCGGGACAGCCAAGAGACCCAGTACTTC. Amino acids: CASSRDSQETQYF.

The J gene is TRBJ2-5, the V gene TRBV5-1, with 10 bases that match TRBD1. This CDR3 is 14 amino acids long. The ends lost 3 bases at V and 5 bases at J; junction bases unmatched: 4. Germline V lookup: CDR1 SGHRS, CDR2 YFSETQ. CDR3 loop: CASSSTGGFETQYF. DNA for the CDR3: TGCGCCAGCAGCTCGACAGGGGGCTTCGAGACCCAGTACTTC. Filled out from reference TRBV5-1 and TRBJ2-5, the complete variable domain reads KAGVTQTPRYLIKTRGQQVTLSCSPISGHRSVSWYQQTPGQGLQFLFEYFSETQRNKGNFPGRFSGRQFSNSRSEMNVSTLELGDSALYLCASSSTGGFETQYFGPGTRLLVL.

The rearrangement links TRBV5-1 to TRBJ2-5, with 7 bases that match TRBD1. CDR3 length: 13 residues. Germline CDR1 is SGHRS and CDR2 is YFSETQ. With 4 bases clipped from V and 5 bases from J, the junction kept 5 bases outside the gene matches. The CDR3 DNA is TGCGCCAGCAGCAGGGGGCAGGCGGAGACCCAGTACTTC. It is translated as CASSRGQAETQYF.

This rearrangement joins TRBV30 to TRBJ1-4, with TRBD1 identical over 7 bases. Germline V lookup: CDR1 GTSNPN, CDR2 SVGIG (reference sequence). V lost 3 bases and J lost 4; bases outside the gene matches: 8. The CDR3 is made up of 15 amino acids. Written as DNA, the CDR3 is TGTGCCTGGAGACCCGGACAGGTCCATAATGAAAAACTGTTTTTT. It specifies CAWRPGQVHNEKLFF.

This clone has a handful of counts. The J gene is TRBJ2-5, the V gene TRBV9; D possibly corresponds to TRBD1 (6 bases). The CDR3 has 16 amino acids. Germline V gene sequence: CDR1 SGDLS, CDR2 YYNGEE. V was pared by 1 base and J by 2 bases, with 15 bases between. The CDR3 region is CASSVSQGASQETQYF. The CDR3 DNA reads TGTGCCAGCAGCGTATCACAGGGCGCAAGTCAAGAGACCCAGTACTTC.

The chain is built from TRBV5-1 and TRBJ2-2; TRBD2 agrees at 12 bases. Losses at the gene ends were 4 bases for V and 1 base for J; bases not matched to a gene: 2. Per the germline V gene, CDR1 is SGHRS and CDR2 is YFSETQ. The CDR3 totals 16 residues. CDR3 region: CASSTTSGGNTGELFF. The DNA for the CDR3 is TGCGCCAGCAGCACGACTAGCGGGGGGAACACCGGGGAGCTGTTTTTT.

In this sample, this clone turned up many times. This chain connects TRBV9 to TRBJ2-3; 8 positions agree with TRBD2. The CDR3 is 16 amino acids. J lost 5 bases, V lost 4 bases, and 12 bases had no gene match. The germline V gene has CDR1 SGDLS and CDR2 YYNGEE. The CDR3 loop reads CASSSPTGGLRDTQYF. The CDR3 bases are TGTGCCAGCAGCTCGCCAACGGGGGGGCTCAGAGATACGCAGTATTTT.